This TCR beta chain was captured in a study of blood T cell repertoires in COVID-19 (dated by TCRdb to the early 2020s). Broadly, across the study: The collaborator samples originated in the United States, Italy and Spain and spanned the acute and convalescent phases of COVID-19. The material from the prospective study consisted of cDNA or gDNA derived from T cells, B-cell-depleted T cells, or PBMCs. Subjects who had been exposed to COVID-19, were actively infected with it, or had recovered from it provided the deeply sampled blood TCRbeta repertoires that made up the dataset. The repertoires were released in a freely available public database meant as a resource for research on the immune response to SARS-CoV-2. The samples were drawn from two sources: the first 160 participants of the ongoing ImmuneRACE study, and 1,000 to 1,500 subjects contributed by 6 global collaborators. A de-identified subject ID, COVID-19 status, age in years and sex were almost always included in the sample metadata. HLA class I and class II types, where available, came from metadata supplied by the sample provider rather than from assay-based typing.

Summary of the overall study and its limitations: Clinical and demographic metadata were provided uncurated, with the amount varying by source and participant.

V has 2 bases trimmed and J has 6 bases trimmed; junction bases matching no gene number 6. Sequences MNHEY (CDR1) and SMNVEV (CDR2) are obtained from the germline V gene (reference sequence). The CDR3 runs 15 residues from the cysteine to the phenylalanine. Solely the CDR3 DNA is kept, with 45 bases framed from the first base. A second Seattle source provided samples from volunteer blood donors who had recovered from COVID-19. The collaborating institutions used their own protocols to collect whole blood in K2EDTA tubes. For TCRbeta analysis, collaborators shipped samples as frozen whole blood, isolated PBMCs, or DNA extracted from either of those sample types. The immunoSEQ Assay, a bias-controlled multiplex PCR, was used to amplify TCRbeta CDR3 regions from genomic DNA. From the authors' description of their analysis: The number of nucleated cells in each sample was estimated by amplification of reference gene primers within the assay. To quantify the absolute abundance of each unique TCRbeta CDR3 rearrangement, sequence reads were collapsed and filtered. For each sample, productive Simpson clonality was calculated as the square root of Simpson's diversity index across productive rearrangements. TCRdb took this table from immuneACCESS and kept in-frame rearrangements with V and J called. Such tables lack part of the clones; where checked against another copy, unresolved V genes explain under half of the gap, and the rest is unexplained. That table supplies the V and J calls and clone size; D and trimming were determined from the DNA. The sample yields over 110,000 clones; under 90% were counted once. About 4% of the sample is held by the ten biggest clonotypes.

Worth noting for this clone: What antigen it recognizes has not been identified. No much larger clone is present one base from it, and per-base qualities are unavailable.

Sequenced: peripheral blood. The chain was built from TRBV27 and TRBJ2-7; TRBD2 fits 11 bases in the junction. The TCR comes from a man in his sixties or seventies who had recovered from COVID-19. Read as DNA, the sequence is TGTGCCAGCAGTTTACAACTAGCGGGAGTTATCGAGCAGTACTTC. This encodes CASSLQLAGVIEQYF.